A selection of T cell receptor beta chains follows, all from one sample in a study of T cells in Graves' hyperthyroidism and ophthalmopathy. TCRdb recomputed calls from the multiplex PCR reads with MiXCR, one row per CDR3 protein. The data hold hundreds of thousands of distinct CDR3 sequences, with approximately 14% observed a single time. Sequenced material: blood. The receptor set was obtained from a woman in her forties with Graves' ophthalmopathy. The CDR3 runs from the conserved cysteine through the conserved F or W. A D gene is named only where the DNA matches it firmly. The size of a clone is reported for some rows only, either as once, few or many, or as a class for expanded clones.

clone_size j_call v_call d_call cdr3_nt cdr3_aa
few TRBJ1-1 TRBV10-3 - TGTGCCATCAGTGAGTCGACCGGGGGCTGGACTGAAGCTTTCTTT CAISESTGGWTEAFF
many TRBJ2-2 TRBV5-1 - TGCGCCAGCAGTCCCCTGTTGGCCGTAGGAACCGGGGAGCTGTTTTTT CASSPLLAVGTGELFF
many TRBJ2-2 TRBV24-1 TRBD2 TGTGCCACCAGTGCCCGGGGACTAAGAGAGACCGGGGAGCTGTTTTTT CATSARGLRETGELFF
many TRBJ2-5 TRBV12-3/TRBV12-4 - TGTGCCAGCAGTTTAACGCTAATCGAGGCCCAGTACTTC CASSLTLIEAQYF
many TRBJ2-7 TRBV15 TRBD2 TGTGCCACCAGCAGAGCCCTGGTGGGACTAGCGAGGTACGAGCAGTACTTC CATSRALVGLARYEQYF
few TRBJ2-5 TRBV6-2/TRBV6-3 - TGTGCCAGCAGTCCCGGACGGTTTACTCAAGAGACCCAGTACTTC CASSPGRFTQETQYF
many TRBJ2-2 TRBV6-5 TRBD2 TGTGCCAGCAGTTCTGGGGGACTAGCGGGAAGGGCCGGGGAGCTGTTTTTT CASSSGGLAGRAGELFF
few TRBJ2-7 TRBV3-1 TRBD2 TGTGCCAGCAGCGAGTGGACTAGTTCGGACGAGCAGTACTTC CASSEWTSSDEQYF
many TRBJ2-7 TRBV6-5 - TGTGCCAGCAGTTACGGAGGGAGCGAGCAGTACTTC CASSYGGSEQYF
many TRBJ1-1 TRBV7-2 - TGTGCCAGCAGCCTATCGACCACAGGTGTGAACACTGAAGCTTTCTTT CASSLSTTGVNTEAFF
many TRBJ2-7 TRBV7-8 TRBD2 TGTGCCAGCAGCGTAAGCGGGAGGGCGTACTACGAGCAGTACTTC CASSVSGRAYYEQYF
- TRBJ1-2 TRBV11-1 - TGTGCCAGCAGCCACGGTGTTGGGGGGAGTAGATATGGCTACACCTTC CASSHGVGGSRYGYTF
- TRBJ1-1 TRBV5-5 - TGTGCCAGCAGCTTGCGTTGGGGGGCCGCTGAAGCTTTCTTT CASSLRWGAAEAFF
few TRBJ1-4 TRBV18 - TGTGCCAGCTCACCAGTCCAGGGGCGAAATGAAAAACTGTTTTTT CASSPVQGRNEKLFF
- TRBJ1-2 TRBV11-2 TRBD1 TGTGCCAGCAGCTTGTATGTCATGGGGACAGTCTATGGCTACACCTTC CASSLYVMGTVYGYTF
many TRBJ2-7 TRBV20-1 TRBD2 TGCAGTGCTAGAGGGAGAGCGGGATGGAGCTCCTACGAGCAGTACTTC CSARGRAGWSSYEQYF
few TRBJ1-2 TRBV20-1 - TGCAGTGCTATTTCTCAGAACTATGGCTACACCTTC CSAISQNYGYTF
many TRBJ2-5 TRBV11-2 TRBD1 TGTGCCAGCAGCTCCATGGGGACAGGCCTTCAAGAGACCCAGTACTTC CASSSMGTGLQETQYF
many TRBJ2-5 TRBV19 TRBD1 TGTGCCAGTAGTATATGGGACAGGGCACAAGAGACCCAGTACTTC CASSIWDRAQETQYF
many TRBJ1-1 TRBV5-1 TRBD1 TGCGCCAGCAGGATCTTAACGGGACAGACTAAGAACACTGAAGCTTTCTTT CASRILTGQTKNTEAFF
- TRBJ2-5 TRBV9 TRBD1 TGTGCCAGCAGCTCAGACCCCGGACAGGGGGGGAAGACCCAGTACTTC CASSSDPGQGGKTQYF
many TRBJ2-7 TRBV2 TRBD1 TGTGCCGGAGCGGGACAGGGTCTTACGGAGCAGTACTTC CAGAGQGLTEQYF
few TRBJ2-1 TRBV6-5 TRBD2 TGTGCCAGCAGTTCCCCGGCGACTAGCGGATACAATGAGCAGTTCTTC CASSSPATSGYNEQFF
many TRBJ2-7 TRBV7-2 - TGTGCCAGCAGCTTAGCGCTTGGGTTCCTAGACTCCTACGAGCAGTACTTC CASSLALGFLDSYEQYF
- TRBJ2-2 TRBV11-3 - TGTGCCAGCAGCTTTCACAACACCGGGGAGCTGTTTTTT CASSFHNTGELFF
many TRBJ1-3 TRBV12-3/TRBV12-4 - TGTGCCAGCAGCTATGGGGGAAACACCATATATTTT CASSYGGNTIYF
many TRBJ2-7 TRBV28 - TGTGCCAGCACCCCCGCGGGGACTGGCGGGGTTAGAGAGCAGTACTTC CASTPAGTGGVREQYF
many TRBJ1-5 TRBV12-3/TRBV12-4 - TGTGCCAGCAGTTTAAGGGCGTATGGCAATCAGCCCCAGCATTTT CASSLRAYGNQPQHF
many TRBJ2-7 TRBV4-2 TRBD1 TGTGCCAGCAGCCAGTCCCCCGGGACAGGGGCGGACGAGCAGTACTTC CASSQSPGTGADEQYF
many TRBJ1-1 TRBV20-1 - TGCAGTGCTAGAGTAGACAGACCCAACACTGAAGCTTTCTTT CSARVDRPNTEAFF
- TRBJ1-5 TRBV6-7 TRBD1 TGTGCCAGCAGTTACCCATTAAGGACAGGGTCTTCGCATCAGCCCCAGCATTTT CASSYPLRTGSSHQPQHF
many TRBJ2-7 TRBV7-2 TRBD2 TGTGCCAGCAGCTTTGCGGGAGGGGGGTCCTACGAGCAGTACTTC CASSFAGGGSYEQYF
many TRBJ1-1 TRBV9 - TGTGCCAGCAGCGTAGAGGGGCTGAACACTGAAGCTTTCTTT CASSVEGLNTEAFF
few TRBJ2-7 TRBV28 - TGTGCCAGCACCACGAACTACGAGCAGTACTTC CASTTNYEQYF
many TRBJ2-7 TRBV28 - TGTGCCAGCAGCGAGGGGGGGAGGGAGCAGTACTTC CASSEGGREQYF
many TRBJ2-2 TRBV7-3 - TGTGCCAGCAGCTCACCGGGACAAGGGGAGCTGTTTTTT CASSSPGQGELFF
- TRBJ2-5 TRBV4-3 TRBD2 TGCGCCAGCAGCCAAAGAGGCTGGACTAGCGGACAAGAGACCCAGTACTTC CASSQRGWTSGQETQYF
- TRBJ2-2 TRBV29-1 TRBD2 TGCAGCGTTGAGGTTGGACTAGCGAGAGTCACCGGGGAGCTGTTTTTT CSVEVGLARVTGELFF
many TRBJ2-7 TRBV6-1 - TGTGCCAGCAAGACCCTCTCGCGCCGCGAGCAGTACTTC CASKTLSRREQYF
- TRBJ1-1 TRBV6-1 - TGTGCCAGTCGGGGGGGTCGCACTGAAGCTTTCTTT CASRGGRTEAFF
few TRBJ2-2 TRBV5-1 - TGCGCCAGCAAAACCGGGGATGGCACCGGGGAGCTGTTTTTT CASKTGDGTGELFF
- TRBJ2-6 TRBV5-1 TRBD1 TGCGCCAGCAGCTTAGCCGGGACAGCTGGGGCCAACGTCCTGACTTTC CASSLAGTAGANVLTF
many TRBJ1-5 TRBV7-2 - TGTGCCAGCAGCTTAGCCCCGACAGGAAGTCAGCCCCAGCATTTT CASSLAPTGSQPQHF
many TRBJ1-2 TRBV28 TRBD1 TGTGCCAGCAGTTTTCGGTTGACAGGGGGCAACTATGGCTACACCTTC CASSFRLTGGNYGYTF
many TRBJ2-2 TRBV11-3 TRBD2 TGTGCCAGCAGCTTAAGCGGGAGCGTGGCCGGGGAGCTGTTTTTT CASSLSGSVAGELFF
- TRBJ2-2 TRBV7-2 TRBD2 TGTGCCAGCAGCTTAGCGGGAGGGCCTACCGGGGAGCTGTTTTTT CASSLAGGPTGELFF
- TRBJ2-7 TRBV10-1 TRBD2 TGCGCCAGCTCCCCGGGACTAGTTAACTACGAGCAGTACTTC CASSPGLVNYEQYF
many TRBJ2-7 TRBV4-1 - TGCGCCAGCAGCCAACCAAACAGGGAGCTCGAGCAGTACTTC CASSQPNRELEQYF